The clone carrying this TCR beta chain has just a few counts. Antigen specificity is unknown. The germline gives CDR1 DFQATT, CDR2 SNEGSKA (reference sequence). This CDR3 is 13 amino acids long. The V end lost 5 bases, the J end lost 1 base, and 10 bases lay between the germline ends. These data originate in a study of response to subunit inactivated influenza vaccine. Each CDR3 protein is one row after TCRdb ran MiXCR on the RT-PCR reads. The repertoire holds roughly 670,000 distinct CDR3 sequences, with about 15% as singletons. General study points: Each seasonal flu vaccination may recruit only limited new T cells, authors suggested.

The rearrangement uses TRBV20-1 and TRBJ2-3; D not resolved. This receptor was obtained from a man aged 50 to 60 who received an inactivated influenza vaccine. The source was PBMCs from blood, collected around two weeks before vaccination. DNA for the CDR3: TGCAGTGCTCGATCCCATCGCACAGATACGCAGTATTTT. Translating it yields CSARSHRTDTQYF.